This T cell receptor beta chain was captured by sequencing in a study of beta chain features in type 1 diabetes. In the study overall: Sorted cells, about 98,000,000 in number, were examined across all samples. Study-level points and caveats: In comparison with healthy donors, patients had naive, central memory and Treg TCRB repertoires that appeared more similar.

CDR3 length: 12 residues. V was shortened by 6 bases and J by 3 bases, with 9 bases between the two germline ends. Germline CDR1 reads MNHNY; CDR2 reads SVGAGI (reference sequence). The table lists this clone with a few counts. The antigen is not known. Every bit of the isolated RNA underwent reverse transcription, so sequencing read expressed TCRB transcripts. Libraries were prepared by immunoSEQ multiplex PCR; TCRdb keeps only in-frame clonotypes and omits some of them. The sample has 350,000 to 400,000 clones, approximately 15% seen once. J is TRBJ2-7 and V is TRBV6-6, with D possibly being TRBD2 (6 bases). The specimen sequenced was naive CD4+ T cells from blood. The sequence was obtained from a woman aged 18-35 years in good health. This CDR3 is CASSGSSYEQYF. CDR3 coding DNA: TGTGCCAGCAGCGGGAGTAGCTACGAGCAGTACTTC.